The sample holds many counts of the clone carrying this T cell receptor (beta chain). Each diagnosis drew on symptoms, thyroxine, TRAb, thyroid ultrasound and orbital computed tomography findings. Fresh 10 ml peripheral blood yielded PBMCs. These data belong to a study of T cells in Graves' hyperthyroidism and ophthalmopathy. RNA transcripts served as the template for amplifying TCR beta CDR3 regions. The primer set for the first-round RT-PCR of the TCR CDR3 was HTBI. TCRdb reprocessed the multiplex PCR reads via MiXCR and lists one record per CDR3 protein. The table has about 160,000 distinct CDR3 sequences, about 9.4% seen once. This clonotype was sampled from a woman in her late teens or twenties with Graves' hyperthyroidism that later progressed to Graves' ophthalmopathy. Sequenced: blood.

This CDR3 reads CASRAGGFADTQYF. Written as DNA, the CDR3 is TGTGCCAGCCGCGCGGGAGGGTTCGCAGATACGCAGTATTTT. This chain joins TRBV10-3 and TRBJ2-3, with TRBD2 matching over 9 bases. Germline CDR1 is ENHRY and CDR2 is SYGVKD. The CDR3 totals 14 residues. V shed 10 bases and J 4 bases; nucleotides not matched to a gene: 9.